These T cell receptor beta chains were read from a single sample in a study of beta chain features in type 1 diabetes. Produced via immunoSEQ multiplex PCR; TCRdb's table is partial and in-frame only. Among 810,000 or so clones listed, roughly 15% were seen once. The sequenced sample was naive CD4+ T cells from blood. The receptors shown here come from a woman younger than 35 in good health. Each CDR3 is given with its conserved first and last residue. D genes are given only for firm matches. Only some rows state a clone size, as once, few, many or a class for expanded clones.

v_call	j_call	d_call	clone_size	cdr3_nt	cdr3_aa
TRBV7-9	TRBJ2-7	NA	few	TGTGCCAGCAGCTTCAGCGGAGCCTACGAGCAGTACTTC	CASSFSGAYEQYF
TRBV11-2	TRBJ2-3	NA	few	TGTGCCAGCAGCATATTAGCCGGGAGCTCGGATACGCAGTATTTT	CASSILAGSSDTQYF
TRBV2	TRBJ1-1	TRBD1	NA	TGTGCCAGCACCCTGACAGGGGGCAGGGGCACTGAAGCTTTCTTT	CASTLTGGRGTEAFF
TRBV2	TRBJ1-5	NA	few	TGTGCCAGCAGTGAGAACGGACAGAACAATCAGCCCCAGCATTTT	CASSENGQNNQPQHF
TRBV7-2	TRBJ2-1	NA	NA	TGTGCCAGCAGCTTAGCGGCAGGCTCCTACAATGAGCAGTTCTTC	CASSLAAGSYNEQFF
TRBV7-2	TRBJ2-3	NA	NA	TGTGCCAGCAGCTTAGTACGAAACACTCCCGCAGGATGGGGTACGCAGTATTTT	CASSLVRNTPAGWGTQYF
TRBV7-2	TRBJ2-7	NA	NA	TGTGCCAGCAGCTTAGTTTGGCAGGAGACCTACGAGCAGTACTTC	CASSLVWQETYEQYF
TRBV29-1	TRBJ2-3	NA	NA	TGCAGCGTGGGATTGGTACAGTTAACAGATACGCAGTATTTT	CSVGLVQLTDTQYF
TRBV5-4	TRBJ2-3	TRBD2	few	TGTGCCAGCAGCTTGGCTCCGACTAGCGGTAGGGATACGCAGTATTTT	CASSLAPTSGRDTQYF
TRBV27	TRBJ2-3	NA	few	TGTGCCAGCAGCCAACTAGCCTCCCGTACGCAGTATTTT	CASSQLASRTQYF
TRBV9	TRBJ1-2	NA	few	TGTGCCAGCAGCGAGAACCTTGGGCTGAATGGCTACACCTTC	CASSENLGLNGYTF
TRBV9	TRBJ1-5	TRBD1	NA	TGTGCCAGCAGCGCGGGACAGGGCGCCAATCAGCCCCAGCATTTT	CASSAGQGANQPQHF
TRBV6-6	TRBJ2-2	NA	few	TGTGCCAGCGTCAGGGGGGCCGGGGAGCTGTTTTTT	CASVRGAGELFF
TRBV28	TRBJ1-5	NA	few	TGTGCCAGCAGTTTAGGGGCTAGAAATCAGCCCCAGCATTTT	CASSLGARNQPQHF
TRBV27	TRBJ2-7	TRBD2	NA	TGTGCCAGCAGTTTAACTAGCGGGGCCTTGAACGAGCAGTACTTC	CASSLTSGALNEQYF
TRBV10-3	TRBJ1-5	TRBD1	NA	TGTGCCACAACCCGGGACAGATTTGGAGGTAATGGCAATCAGCCCCAGCATTTT	CATTRDRFGGNGNQPQHF
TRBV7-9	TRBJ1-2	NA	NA	TGTGCCAGCAGCCTCCTGACAGGCCGCCGGCGATCTTATGGCTACACCTTC	CASSLLTGRRRSYGYTF
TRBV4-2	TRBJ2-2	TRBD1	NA	TGTGCCAGCAGCCTCCTCCGGACAGGGTTTCCCGGGGAGCTGTTTTTT	CASSLLRTGFPGELFF
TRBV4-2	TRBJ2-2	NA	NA	TGTGCCAGCAGCCAAAATGGGGCAGCGAACACCGGGGAGCTGTTTTTT	CASSQNGAANTGELFF
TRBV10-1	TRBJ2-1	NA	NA	TGCGCCAGCAGGGCGGCGGAGCAGTTCTTC	CASRAAEQFF
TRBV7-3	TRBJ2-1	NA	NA	TGTGCCAGCAGCTTAACGATGGGGGACGAGCAGTTCTTC	CASSLTMGDEQFF
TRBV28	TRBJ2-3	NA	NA	TGTGCCAGCAGTTTCTCCCCCTCGGGAAAAAGCACAGATACGCAGTATTTT	CASSFSPSGKSTDTQYF
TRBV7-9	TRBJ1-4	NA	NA	TGTGCCAGCAGCTACGGACAGACAAATGAAAAACTGTTTTTT	CASSYGQTNEKLFF
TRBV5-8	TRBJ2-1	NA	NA	TGTGCCAGCAGCCCCCGGGGCCAGTTCTTC	CASSPRGQFF
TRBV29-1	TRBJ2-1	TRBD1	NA	TGCAGCGGTGTCGGGACAGCACACAATGAGCAGTTCTTC	CSGVGTAHNEQFF
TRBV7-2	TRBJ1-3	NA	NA	TGTGCCAGCAGCTTAGCTCTCGGAAACACCATATATTTT	CASSLALGNTIYF
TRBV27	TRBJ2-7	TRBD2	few	TGTGCCAGCAGTTTATTGGGACTAGCGGAGACCGCCTACGAGCAGTACTTC	CASSLLGLAETAYEQYF
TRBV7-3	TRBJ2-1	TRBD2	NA	TGTGCCAGCAGCTTAACTAGCGGGAGCAATGAGCAGTTCTTC	CASSLTSGSNEQFF
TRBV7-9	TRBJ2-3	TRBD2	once	TGTGCCAGCAGCTTACGGTGGGGGACTAGCGGCACAGATACGCAGTATTTT	CASSLRWGTSGTDTQYF
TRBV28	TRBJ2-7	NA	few	TGTGCCAGCAGTAGGGCTTACTACGAGCAGTACTTC	CASSRAYYEQYF
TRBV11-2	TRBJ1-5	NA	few	TGTGCCAGCAGCTTTGGGCAGCCCCAGCATTTT	CASSFGQPQHF
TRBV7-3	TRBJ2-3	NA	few	TGTGCCAGCAGCTTAGGCGGGCCCACAGATACGCAGTATTTT	CASSLGGPTDTQYF
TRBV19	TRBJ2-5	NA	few	TGTGCCAGTAGTCAGGTGCGGGAGACCCAGTACTTC	CASSQVRETQYF
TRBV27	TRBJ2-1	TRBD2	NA	TGTGCCAGCAGTCCGCGGGAAAGCGGGATCAGGGATGAGCAGTTCTTC	CASSPRESGIRDEQFF
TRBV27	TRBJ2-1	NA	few	TGTGCCAGCGGGGCAAGGTGGTACAATGAGCAGTTCTTC	CASGARWYNEQFF